The rows below give T cell receptor beta chains drawn from one sample of a study of cytomegalovirus exposure and HLA in healthy donors. TCRdb keeps only in-frame clones here, not all; method: immunoSEQ multiplex PCR. The sample has 90,000 to 150,000 clones, 80% to 90% seen once. Input material: PBMCs. These receptor sequences come from a man between 40 and 49 years old in good health and CMV-seronegative. Both conserved end residues are trimmed from each CDR3.

TRBV19 | ASSRGGAQPQH
TRBV18 | ASSPPGGRYEQY
TRBV19 | ASSPNTDTQY
TRBV20-1 | SAKGAMGAF
TRBV19 | ASSRTYYNEQF
TRBV19 | ASSIQGVNYGYT
TRBV14 | ASSQVRGSGEQY
TRBV5-6 | ASSWWTSGTYEQY
TRBV7-6 | ASSEGQGNTEAF
TRBV7-2 | ASGLRSMQTQY
TRBV7-8 | ASRLAGGEQY
TRBV5-1 | ATRGGLTLNTEAF
TRBV9 | ASSAVQGGGNTIY
TRBV19 | ASSGTYGYT
TRBV4-1 | ASSRQPRTGGLNTEAF
TRBV19 | ASRVGATNEKLF
TRBV2 | ASSPTTGAAVWAF
TRBV9 | ASSGEGAGFSSYNSPLH
TRBV28 | ASRPPVTGELF
TRBV27 | ASSLMGAQIYEQY
TRBV6-1 | ASSDLQGAGEQY
TRBV18 | ASSPRQGGGLVNNEQF
TRBV9 | ASSDARDRVREKLF
TRBV5-4 | ASRRLAGDNTGELF
TRBV7-8 | ASSLFSGTVSYEQY
TRBV5-1 | ASSSTGDPNQPQH
TRBV9 | ASSRDPGADTQY
TRBV11-2 | ASSLVRGASYEQY
TRBV7-8 | ASSLGGTGEVLF
TRBV7-2 | ASSGTPYEQY
TRBV5-5 | ASSGGQGRNNEQF
TRBV11-2 | ASSTNGGRATEAF
TRBV19 | ASSTTRGFQPQH
TRBV28 | ASSLPIGQGIWSNSGNTIY
TRBV7-3 | ASSLTQAGSTGELF
TRBV5-1 | ASSLGSGQPQH
TRBV14 | ASSPGPYGYT
TRBV19 | ATYANYGYT
TRBV30 | AYSQGNTDTQY
TRBV28 | ASSSAAGGSYNEQF
TRBV18 | ASAGGLNTEAF
TRBV6-5 | ASSYFLWDSGYT
TRBV5-1 | ASSPGQGSIGYT